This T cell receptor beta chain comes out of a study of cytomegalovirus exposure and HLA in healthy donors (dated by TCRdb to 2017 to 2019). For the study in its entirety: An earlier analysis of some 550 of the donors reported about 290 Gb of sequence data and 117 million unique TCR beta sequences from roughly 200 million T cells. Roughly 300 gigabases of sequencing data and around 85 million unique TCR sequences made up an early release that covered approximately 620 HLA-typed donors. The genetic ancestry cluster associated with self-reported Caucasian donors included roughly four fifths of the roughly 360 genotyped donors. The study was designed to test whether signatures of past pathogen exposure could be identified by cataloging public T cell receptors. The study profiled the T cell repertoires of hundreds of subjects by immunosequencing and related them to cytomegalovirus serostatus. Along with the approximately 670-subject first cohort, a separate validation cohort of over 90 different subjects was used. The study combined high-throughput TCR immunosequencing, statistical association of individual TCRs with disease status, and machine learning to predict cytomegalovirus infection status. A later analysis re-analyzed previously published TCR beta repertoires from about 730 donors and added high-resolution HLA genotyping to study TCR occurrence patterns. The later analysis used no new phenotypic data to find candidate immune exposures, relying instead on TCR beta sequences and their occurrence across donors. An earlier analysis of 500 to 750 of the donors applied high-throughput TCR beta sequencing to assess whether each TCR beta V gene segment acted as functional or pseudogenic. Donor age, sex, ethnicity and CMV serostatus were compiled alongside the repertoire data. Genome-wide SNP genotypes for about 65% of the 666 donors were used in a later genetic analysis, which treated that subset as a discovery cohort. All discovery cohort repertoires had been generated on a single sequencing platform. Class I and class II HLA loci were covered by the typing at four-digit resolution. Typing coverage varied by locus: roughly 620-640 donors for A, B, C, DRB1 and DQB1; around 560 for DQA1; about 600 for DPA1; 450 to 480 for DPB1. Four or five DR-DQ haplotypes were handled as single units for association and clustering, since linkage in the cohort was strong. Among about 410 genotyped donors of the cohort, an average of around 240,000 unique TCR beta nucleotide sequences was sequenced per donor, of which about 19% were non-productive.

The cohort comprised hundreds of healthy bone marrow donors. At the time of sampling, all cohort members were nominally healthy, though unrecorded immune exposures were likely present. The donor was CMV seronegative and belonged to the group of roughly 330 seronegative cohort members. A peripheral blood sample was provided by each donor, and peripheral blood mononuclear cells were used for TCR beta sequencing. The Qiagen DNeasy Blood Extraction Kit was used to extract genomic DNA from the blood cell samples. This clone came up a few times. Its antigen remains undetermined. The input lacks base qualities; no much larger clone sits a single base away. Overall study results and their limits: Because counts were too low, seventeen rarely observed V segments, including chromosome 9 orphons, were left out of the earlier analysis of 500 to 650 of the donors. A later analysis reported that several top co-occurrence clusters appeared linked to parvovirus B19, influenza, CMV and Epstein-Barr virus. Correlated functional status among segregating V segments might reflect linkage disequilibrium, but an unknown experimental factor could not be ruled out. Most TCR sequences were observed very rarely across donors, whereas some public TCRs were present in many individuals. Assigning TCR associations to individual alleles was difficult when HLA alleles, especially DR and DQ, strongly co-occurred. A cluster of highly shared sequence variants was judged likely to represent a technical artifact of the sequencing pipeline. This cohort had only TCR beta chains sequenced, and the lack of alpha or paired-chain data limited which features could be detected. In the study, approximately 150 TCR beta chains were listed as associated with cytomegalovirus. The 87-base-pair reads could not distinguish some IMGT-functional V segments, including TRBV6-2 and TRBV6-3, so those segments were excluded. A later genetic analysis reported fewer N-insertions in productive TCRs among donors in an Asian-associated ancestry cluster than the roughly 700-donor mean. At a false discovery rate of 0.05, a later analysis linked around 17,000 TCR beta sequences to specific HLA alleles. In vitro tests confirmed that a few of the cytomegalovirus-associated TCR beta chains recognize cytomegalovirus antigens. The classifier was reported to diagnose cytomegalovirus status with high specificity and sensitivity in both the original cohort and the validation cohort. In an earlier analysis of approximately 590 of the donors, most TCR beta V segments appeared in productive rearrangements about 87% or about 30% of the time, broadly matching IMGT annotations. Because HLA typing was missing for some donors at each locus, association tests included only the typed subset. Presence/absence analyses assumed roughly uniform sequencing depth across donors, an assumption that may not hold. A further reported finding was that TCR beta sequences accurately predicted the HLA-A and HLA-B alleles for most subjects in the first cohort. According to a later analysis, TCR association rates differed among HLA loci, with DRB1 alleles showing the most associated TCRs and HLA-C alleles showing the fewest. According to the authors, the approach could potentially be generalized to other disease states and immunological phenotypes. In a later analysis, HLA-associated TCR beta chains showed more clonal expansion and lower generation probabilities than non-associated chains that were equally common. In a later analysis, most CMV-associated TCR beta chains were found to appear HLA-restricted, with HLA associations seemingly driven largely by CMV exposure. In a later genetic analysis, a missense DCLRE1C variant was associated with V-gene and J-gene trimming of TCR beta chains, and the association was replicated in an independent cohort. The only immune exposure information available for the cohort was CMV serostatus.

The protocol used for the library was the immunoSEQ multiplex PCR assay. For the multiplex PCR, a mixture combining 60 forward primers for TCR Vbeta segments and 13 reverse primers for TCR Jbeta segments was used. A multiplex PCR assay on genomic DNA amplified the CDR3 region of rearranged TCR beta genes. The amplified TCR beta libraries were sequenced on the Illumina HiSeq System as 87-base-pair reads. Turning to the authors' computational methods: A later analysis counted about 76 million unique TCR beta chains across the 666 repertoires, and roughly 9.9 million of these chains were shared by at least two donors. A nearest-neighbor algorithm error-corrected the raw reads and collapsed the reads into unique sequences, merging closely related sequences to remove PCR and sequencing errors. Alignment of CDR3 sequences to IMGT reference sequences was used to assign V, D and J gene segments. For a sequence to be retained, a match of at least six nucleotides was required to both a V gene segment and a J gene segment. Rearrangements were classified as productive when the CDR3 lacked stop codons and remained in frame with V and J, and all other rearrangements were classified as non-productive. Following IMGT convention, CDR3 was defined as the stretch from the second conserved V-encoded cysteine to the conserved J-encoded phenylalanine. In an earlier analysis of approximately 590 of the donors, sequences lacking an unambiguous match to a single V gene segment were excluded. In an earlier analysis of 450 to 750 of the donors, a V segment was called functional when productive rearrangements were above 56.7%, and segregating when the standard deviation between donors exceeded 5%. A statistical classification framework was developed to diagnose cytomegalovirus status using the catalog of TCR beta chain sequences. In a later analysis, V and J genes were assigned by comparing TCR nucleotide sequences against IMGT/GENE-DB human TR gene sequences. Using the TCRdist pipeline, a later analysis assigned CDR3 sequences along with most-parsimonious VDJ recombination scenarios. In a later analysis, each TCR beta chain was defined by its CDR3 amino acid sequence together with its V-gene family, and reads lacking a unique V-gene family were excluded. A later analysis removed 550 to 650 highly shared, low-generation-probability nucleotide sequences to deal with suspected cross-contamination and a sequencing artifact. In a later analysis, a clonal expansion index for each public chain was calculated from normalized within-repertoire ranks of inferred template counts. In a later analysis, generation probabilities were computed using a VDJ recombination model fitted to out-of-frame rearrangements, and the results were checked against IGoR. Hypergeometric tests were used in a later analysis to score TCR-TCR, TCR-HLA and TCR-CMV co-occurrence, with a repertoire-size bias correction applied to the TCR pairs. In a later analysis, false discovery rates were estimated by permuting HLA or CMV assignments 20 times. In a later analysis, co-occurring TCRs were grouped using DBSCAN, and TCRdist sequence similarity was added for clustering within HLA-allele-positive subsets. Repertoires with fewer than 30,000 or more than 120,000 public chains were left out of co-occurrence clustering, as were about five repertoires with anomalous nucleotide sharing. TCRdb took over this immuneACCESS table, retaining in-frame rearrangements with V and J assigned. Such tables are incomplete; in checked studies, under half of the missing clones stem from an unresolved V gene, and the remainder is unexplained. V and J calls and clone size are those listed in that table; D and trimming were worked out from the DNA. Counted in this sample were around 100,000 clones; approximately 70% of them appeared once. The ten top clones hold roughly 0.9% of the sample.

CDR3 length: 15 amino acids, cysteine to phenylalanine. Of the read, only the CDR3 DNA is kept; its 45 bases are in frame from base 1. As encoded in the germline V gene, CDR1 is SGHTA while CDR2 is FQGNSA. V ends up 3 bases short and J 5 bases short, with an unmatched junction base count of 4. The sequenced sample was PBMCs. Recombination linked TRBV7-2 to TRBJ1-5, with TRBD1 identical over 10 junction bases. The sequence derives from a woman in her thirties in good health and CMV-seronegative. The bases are TGTGCCAGCAGCTTCTCGGACAGGGGGTATCAGCCCCAGCATTTT. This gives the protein CASSFSDRGYQPQHF.